The TCR beta chain under discussion was sequenced for a study of T cell clonality in common variable immunodeficiency. Whole-study findings and limits: Common variable immunodeficiency TCR beta sequences reportedly had fewer deletions and N-nucleotide insertions.

Sequencing was performed with immunoSEQ multiplex PCR; in TCRdb, only in-frame clones are kept and a portion is missing. This repertoire holds some 28,000 clones, and none appear only once. The CDR3 length is 16 residues. CDR1 and CDR2 from the germline V gene are MGHRA and YSYEKL. Trimming pared 0 bases from V and 3 bases from J, leaving 12 bases between. Patients and controls were mostly of Caucasian heritage. This clone is labeled as medium-sized. Antigen specificity is unknown. The CDR3 end is not reached by the read, which stops 3 residues before it; the germline J gene fills it in. The material sequenced was peripheral blood mononuclear cells. The chain combines TRBV4-1 with TRBJ2-1, with D perhaps TRBD2 (6 bases). The receptor's source is a human donor with common variable immunodeficiency. The CDR3 loop reads CASSQEGGANYNEQFF. The DNA read from the CDR3 is TGCGCCAGCAGCCAAGAAGGCGGGGCGAACTACAATGAG.